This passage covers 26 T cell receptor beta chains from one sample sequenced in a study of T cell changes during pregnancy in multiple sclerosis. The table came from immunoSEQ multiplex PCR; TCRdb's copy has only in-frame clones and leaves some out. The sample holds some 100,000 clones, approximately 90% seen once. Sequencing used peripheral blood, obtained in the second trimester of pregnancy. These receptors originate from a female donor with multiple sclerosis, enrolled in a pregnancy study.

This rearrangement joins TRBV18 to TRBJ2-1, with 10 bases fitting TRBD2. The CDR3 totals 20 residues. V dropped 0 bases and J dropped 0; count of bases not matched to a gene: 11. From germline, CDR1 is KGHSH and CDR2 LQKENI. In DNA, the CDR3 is TGTGCCAGCTCACCACCCCGGGGTCTAGCGGGAGAGCCCTCCTACAATGAGCAGTTCTTC. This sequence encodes CASSPPRGLAGEPSYNEQFF.

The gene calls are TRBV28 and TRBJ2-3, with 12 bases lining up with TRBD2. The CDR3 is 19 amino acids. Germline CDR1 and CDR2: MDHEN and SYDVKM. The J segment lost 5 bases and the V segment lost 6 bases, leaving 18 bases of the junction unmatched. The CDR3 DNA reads TGTGCCAGCAGCCCCCAAATCTGGACTAGCGGGGAAGGGGGAGATACGCAGTATTTT. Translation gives CASSPQIWTSGEGGDTQYF. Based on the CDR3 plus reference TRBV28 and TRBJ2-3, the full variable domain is DVKVTQSSRYLVKRTGEKVFLECVQDMDHENMFWYRQDPGLGLRLIYFSYDVKMKEKGDIPEGYSVSREKKERFSLILESASTNQTSMYLCASSPQIWTSGEGGDTQYFGPGTRLTVL.

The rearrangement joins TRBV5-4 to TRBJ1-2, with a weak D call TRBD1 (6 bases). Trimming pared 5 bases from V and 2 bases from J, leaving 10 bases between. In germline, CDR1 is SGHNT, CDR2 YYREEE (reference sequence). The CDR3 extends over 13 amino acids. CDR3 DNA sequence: TGTGCCAGCAGTGACCAGGGGAACTATGGCTACACCTTC. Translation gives CASSDQGNYGYTF.

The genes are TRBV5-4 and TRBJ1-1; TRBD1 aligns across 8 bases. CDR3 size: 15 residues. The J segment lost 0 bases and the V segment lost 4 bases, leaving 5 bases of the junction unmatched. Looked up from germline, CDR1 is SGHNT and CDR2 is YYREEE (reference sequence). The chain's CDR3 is CASSKTGVLNTEAFF. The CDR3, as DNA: TGTGCCAGCAGCAAGACAGGGGTACTGAACACTGAAGCTTTCTTT.

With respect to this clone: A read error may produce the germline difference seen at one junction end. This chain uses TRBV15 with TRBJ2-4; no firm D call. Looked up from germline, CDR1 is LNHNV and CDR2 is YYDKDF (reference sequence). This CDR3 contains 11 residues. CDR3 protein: CATSRDGVSIF. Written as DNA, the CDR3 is TGTGCCACCAGCAGAGATGGAGTTAGCATCTTC.

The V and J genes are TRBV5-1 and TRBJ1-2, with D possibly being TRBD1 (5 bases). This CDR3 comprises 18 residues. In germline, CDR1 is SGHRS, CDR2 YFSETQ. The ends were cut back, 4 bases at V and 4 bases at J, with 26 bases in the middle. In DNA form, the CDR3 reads TGCGCCAGCAGCGGAGGCCTTGGGGGGTCCGGGGGTGGCTATGGCTACACCTTC. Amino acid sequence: CASSGGLGGSGGGYGYTF.

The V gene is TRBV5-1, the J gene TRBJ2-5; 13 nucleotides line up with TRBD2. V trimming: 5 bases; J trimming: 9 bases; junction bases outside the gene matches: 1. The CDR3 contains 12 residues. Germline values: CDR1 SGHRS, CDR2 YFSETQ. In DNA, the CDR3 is TGCGCCAGCAGACTAGCGGGGGGGCCCCAGTACTTC. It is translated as CASRLAGGPQYF.

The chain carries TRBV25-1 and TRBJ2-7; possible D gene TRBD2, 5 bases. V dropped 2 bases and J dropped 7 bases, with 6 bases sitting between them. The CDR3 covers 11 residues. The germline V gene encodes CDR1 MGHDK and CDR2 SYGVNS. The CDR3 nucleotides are TGTGCCAGCAGTGAAAGAGGGGAGCAGTACTTC. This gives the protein CASSERGEQYF.

Here the CDR3 reads CASSFSGHLKTTSYEQYF. Written as DNA, the CDR3 is TGCGCCAGCAGCTTTTCGGGACACTTAAAAACTACTTCCTACGAGCAGTACTTC. This chain connects TRBV5-1 to TRBJ2-7; D is possibly TRBD1 (6 bases). Germline V gene lookup returns CDR1 SGHRS and CDR2 YFSETQ. V shed 2 bases and J shed 1 base, with 22 bases lying between them. The length of the CDR3 is 18 residues.

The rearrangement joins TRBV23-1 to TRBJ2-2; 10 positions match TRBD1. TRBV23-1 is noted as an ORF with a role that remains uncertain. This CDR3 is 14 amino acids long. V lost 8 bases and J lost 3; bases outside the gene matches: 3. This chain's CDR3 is CASRGTGDTGELFF. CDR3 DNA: TGCGCCAGCCGGGGGACAGGGGACACCGGGGAGCTGTTTTTT.

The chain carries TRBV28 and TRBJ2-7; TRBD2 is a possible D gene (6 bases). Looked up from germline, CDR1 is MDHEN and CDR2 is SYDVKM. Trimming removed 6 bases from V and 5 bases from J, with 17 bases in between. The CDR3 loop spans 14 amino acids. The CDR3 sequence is CASSPGAGRDEQYF. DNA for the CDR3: TGTGCCAGCAGCCCCGGAGCGGGTAGGGACGAGCAGTACTTC.

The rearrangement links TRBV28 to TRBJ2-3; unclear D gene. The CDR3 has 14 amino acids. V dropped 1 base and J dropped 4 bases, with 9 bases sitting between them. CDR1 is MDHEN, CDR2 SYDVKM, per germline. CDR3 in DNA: TGTGCCAGCAGTTTATTCGGTCCTTCAGATACGCAGTATTTT. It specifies CASSLFGPSDTQYF.

In DNA form, the CDR3 reads TGTGCCACCAGCAGAGATCCTCGGTCGAATGAAAAACTGTTTTTT. This encodes CATSRDPRSNEKLFF. This chain uses TRBV15 with TRBJ1-4; D gene unclear. Germline V gene data show CDR1 as LNHNV and CDR2 as YYDKDF (reference sequence). The ends were cut back, 0 bases at V and 5 bases at J, with 10 bases in the middle. The CDR3 is 15 amino acids.

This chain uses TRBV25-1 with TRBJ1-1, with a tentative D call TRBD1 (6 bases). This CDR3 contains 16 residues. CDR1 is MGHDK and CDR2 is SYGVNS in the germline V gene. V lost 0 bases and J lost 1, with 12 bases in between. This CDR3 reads CASSEYEGQSNTEAFF. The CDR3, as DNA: TGTGCCAGCAGTGAATATGAAGGACAGTCGAACACTGAAGCTTTCTTT.

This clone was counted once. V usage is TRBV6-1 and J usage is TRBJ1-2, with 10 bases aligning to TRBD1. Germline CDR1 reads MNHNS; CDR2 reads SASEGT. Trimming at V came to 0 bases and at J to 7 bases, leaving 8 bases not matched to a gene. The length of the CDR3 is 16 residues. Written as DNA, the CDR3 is TGTGCCAGCAGTGAAGCGAGCGACAGGGGGCAATTTGGCTACACCTTC. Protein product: CASSEASDRGQFGYTF.

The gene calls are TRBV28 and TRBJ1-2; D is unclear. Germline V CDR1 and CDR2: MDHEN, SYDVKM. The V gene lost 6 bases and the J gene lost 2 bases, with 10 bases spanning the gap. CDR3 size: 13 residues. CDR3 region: CASSMAGNYGYTF. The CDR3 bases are TGTGCCAGCAGCATGGCCGGGAACTATGGCTACACCTTC.

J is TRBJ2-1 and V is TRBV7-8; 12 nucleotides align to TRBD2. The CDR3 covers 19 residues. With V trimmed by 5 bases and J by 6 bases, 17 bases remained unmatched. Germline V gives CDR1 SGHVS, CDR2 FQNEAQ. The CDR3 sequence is CASSRTFAGGLAGINEQFF. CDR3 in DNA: TGTGCCAGCAGCCGAACTTTCGCAGGCGGACTAGCGGGAATCAATGAGCAGTTCTTC.

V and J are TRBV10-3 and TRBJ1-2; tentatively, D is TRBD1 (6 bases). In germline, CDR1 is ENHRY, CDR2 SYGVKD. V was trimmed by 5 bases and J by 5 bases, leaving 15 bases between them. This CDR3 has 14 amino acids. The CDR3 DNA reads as TGTGCCATCAGTATAACAGGGCAAGGGTATGGCTACACCTTC. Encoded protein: CAISITGQGYGYTF.

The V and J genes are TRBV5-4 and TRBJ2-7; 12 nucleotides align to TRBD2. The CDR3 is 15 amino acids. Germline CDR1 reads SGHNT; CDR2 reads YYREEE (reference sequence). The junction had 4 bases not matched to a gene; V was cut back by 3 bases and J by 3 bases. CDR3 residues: CASSSRGLAGYEQYF. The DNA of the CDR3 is TGTGCCAGCAGCTCGAGGGGACTAGCGGGCTACGAGCAGTACTTC.

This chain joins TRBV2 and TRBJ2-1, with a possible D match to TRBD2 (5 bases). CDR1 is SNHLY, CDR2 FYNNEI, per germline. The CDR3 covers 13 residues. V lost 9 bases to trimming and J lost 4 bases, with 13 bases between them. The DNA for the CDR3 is TGTGCCAGTAGACGGGAACGGTACAATGAGCAGTTCTTC. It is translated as CASRRERYNEQFF.

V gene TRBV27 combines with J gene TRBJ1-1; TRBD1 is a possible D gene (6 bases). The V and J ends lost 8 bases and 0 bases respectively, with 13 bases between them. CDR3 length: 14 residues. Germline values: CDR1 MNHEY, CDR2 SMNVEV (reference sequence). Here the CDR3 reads CASSRTAMNTEAFF. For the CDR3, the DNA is TGTGCCAGCTCTCGGACAGCGATGAACACTGAAGCTTTCTTT.

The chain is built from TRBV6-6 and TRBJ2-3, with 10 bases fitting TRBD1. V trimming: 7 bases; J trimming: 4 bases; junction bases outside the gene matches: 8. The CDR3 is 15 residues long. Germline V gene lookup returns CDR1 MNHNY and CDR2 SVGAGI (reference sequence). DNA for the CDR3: TGTGCCAGCACCCCCGGGACAGGGGCATCAGATACGCAGTATTTT. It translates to CASTPGTGASDTQYF.

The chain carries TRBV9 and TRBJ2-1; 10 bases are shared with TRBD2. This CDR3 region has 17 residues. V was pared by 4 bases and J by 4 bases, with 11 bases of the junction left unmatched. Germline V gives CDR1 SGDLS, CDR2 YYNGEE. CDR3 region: CASSPGSGRAKYNEQFF. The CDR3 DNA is TGTGCCAGCAGCCCCGGGAGCGGGAGGGCCAAGTACAATGAGCAGTTCTTC.

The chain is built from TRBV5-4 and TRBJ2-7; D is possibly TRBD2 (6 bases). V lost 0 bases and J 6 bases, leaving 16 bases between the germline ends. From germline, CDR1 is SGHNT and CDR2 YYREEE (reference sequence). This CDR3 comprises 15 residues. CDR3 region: CASSLAGYAGSEQYF. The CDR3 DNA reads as TGTGCCAGCAGCTTGGCCGGTTACGCGGGGAGCGAGCAGTACTTC.

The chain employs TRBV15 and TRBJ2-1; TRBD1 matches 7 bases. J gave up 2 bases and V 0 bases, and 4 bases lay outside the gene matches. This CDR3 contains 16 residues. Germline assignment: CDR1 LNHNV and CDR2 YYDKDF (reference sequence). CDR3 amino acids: CATSRDQGVPYNEQFF. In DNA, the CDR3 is TGTGCCACCAGCAGAGACCAGGGGGTCCCCTACAATGAGCAGTTCTTC.

The CDR3 DNA reads as TGCGCCAGCAGCTTGGAAGGGACTGACTACGAGCAGTACTTC. Translating it yields CASSLEGTDYEQYF. This chain links TRBV5-1 with TRBJ2-7, with D tentatively TRBD2 (6 bases). There are 14 residues in the CDR3. V shed 0 bases and J shed 3 bases, with 10 bases lying between them. Germline values: CDR1 SGHRS, CDR2 YFSETQ.